This paragraph reports one T cell receptor beta chain. The CDR3 is 15 residues long. Germline V gene data show CDR1 as ENHRY and CDR2 as SYGVKD. V gave up 7 bases and J gave up 0 bases; unmatched junction bases: 8. Time point defined: sample taken at primary tumor resection. 72 TRACERx patients with early, untreated non-small cell lung cancer donated samples. In TCRdb, the 5' RACE reads were re-called with MiXCR into one record per CDR3 protein. Of about 39,000 distinct CDR3 sequences in the sample, approximately 3.1% were seen once. The data were obtained in a study of spatial heterogeneity in lung cancer.

The starting material was normal lung tissue next to the tumor, obtained at surgery. The sequence came from a male donor with early-stage non-small cell lung cancer. This chain uses TRBV10-3 with TRBJ1-1, with 7 bases aligning to TRBD1. CDR3 nucleotides: TGTGCCATCACCCCAGACAGGGCCCTGAACACTGAAGCTTTCTTT. Translated: CAITPDRALNTEAFF.